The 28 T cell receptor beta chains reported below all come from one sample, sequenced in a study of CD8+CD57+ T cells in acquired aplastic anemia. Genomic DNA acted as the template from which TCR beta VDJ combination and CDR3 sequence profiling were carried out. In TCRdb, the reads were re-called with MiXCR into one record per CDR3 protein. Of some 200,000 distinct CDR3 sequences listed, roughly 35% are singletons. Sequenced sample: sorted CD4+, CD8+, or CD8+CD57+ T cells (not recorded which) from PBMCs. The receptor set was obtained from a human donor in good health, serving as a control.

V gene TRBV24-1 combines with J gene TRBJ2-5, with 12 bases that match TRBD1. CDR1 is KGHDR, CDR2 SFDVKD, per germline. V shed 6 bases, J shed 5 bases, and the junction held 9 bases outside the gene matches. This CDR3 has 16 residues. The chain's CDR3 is CATSPTGQGAGETQYF. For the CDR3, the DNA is TGTGCCACCAGTCCCACGGGACAGGGGGCGGGTGAGACCCAGTACTTC.

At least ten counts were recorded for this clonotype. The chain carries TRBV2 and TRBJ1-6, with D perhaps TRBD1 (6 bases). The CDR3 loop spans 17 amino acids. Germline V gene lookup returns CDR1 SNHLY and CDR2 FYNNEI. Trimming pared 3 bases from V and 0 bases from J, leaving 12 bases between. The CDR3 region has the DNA TGTGCCAGCAGTGATGGGGGGCTCAGCTCCTATAATTCACCCCTCCACTTT. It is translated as CASSDGGLSSYNSPLHF.

This CDR3 is CASSDSGGISPDTQYF. In DNA form, the CDR3 reads TGTGCCAGCAGTGACTCCGGGGGGATTTCGCCAGATACGCAGTATTTT. The chain has TRBV6-4 and TRBJ2-3, with 7 positions matching TRBD2. V gave up 0 bases and J gave up 4 bases; unmatched junction bases: 7. This CDR3 contains 16 residues. The V gene's germline CDR1 is MRHNA and CDR2 SNTAGT.

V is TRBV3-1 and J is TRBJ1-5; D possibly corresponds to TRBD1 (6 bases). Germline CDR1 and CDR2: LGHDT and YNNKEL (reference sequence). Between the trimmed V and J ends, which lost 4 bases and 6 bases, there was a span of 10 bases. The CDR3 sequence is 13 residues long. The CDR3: CASSRGGGQPQHF. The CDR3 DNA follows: TGTGCCAGCAGCCGCGGGGGCGGTCAGCCCCAGCATTTT. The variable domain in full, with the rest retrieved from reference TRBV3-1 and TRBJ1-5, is DTAVSQTPKYLVTQMGNDKSIKCEQNLGHDTMYWYKQDSKKFLKIMFSYNNKELIINETVPNRFSPKSPDKAHLNLHINSLELGDSAVYFCASSRGGGQPQHFGDGTRLSIL.

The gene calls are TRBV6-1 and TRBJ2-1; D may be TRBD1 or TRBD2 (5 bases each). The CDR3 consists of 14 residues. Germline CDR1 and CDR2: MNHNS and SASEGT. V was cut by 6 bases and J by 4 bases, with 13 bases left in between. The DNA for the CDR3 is TGTGCCAGCAGGGGGGAGCCGTCTTACAATGAGCAGTTCTTC. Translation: CASRGEPSYNEQFF.

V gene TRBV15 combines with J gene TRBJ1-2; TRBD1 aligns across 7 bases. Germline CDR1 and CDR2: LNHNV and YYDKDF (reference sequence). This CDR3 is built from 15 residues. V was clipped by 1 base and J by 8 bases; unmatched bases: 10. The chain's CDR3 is CATSRATGTFGGYTF. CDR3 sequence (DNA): TGTGCCACCAGCAGAGCGACAGGGACGTTTGGCGGCTACACCTTC.

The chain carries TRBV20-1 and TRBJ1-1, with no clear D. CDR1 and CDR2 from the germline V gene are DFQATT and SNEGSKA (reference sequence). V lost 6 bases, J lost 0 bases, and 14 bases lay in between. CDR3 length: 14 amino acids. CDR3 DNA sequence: TGCAGTGCGCCCCCGGACGGGATGAACACTGAAGCTTTCTTT. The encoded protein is CSAPPDGMNTEAFF.

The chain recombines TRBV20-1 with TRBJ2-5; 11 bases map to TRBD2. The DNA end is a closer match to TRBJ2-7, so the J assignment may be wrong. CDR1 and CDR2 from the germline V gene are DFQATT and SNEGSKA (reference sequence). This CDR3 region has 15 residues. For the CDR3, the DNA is TGCAGTGCGGCCGGAGGTAGCGGGGGGGCCTACGAGCAGTACTTC. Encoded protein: CSAAGGSGGAYEQYF.

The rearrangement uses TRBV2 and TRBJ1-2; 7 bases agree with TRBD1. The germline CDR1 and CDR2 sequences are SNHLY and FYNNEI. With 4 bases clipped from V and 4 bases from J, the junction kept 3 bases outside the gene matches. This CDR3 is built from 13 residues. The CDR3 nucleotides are TGTGCCAGCAGTGTGAGACAGGGCTATGGCTACACCTTC. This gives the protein CASSVRQGYGYTF.

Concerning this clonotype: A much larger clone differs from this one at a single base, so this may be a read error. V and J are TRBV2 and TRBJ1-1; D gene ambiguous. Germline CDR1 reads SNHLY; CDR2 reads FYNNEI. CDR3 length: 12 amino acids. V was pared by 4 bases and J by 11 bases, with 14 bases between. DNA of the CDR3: TGTGCCAGCAGTGGACGAATAAGAGATGCTTTCTTT. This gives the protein CASSGRIRDAFF.

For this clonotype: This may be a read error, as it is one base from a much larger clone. The CDR3 nucleotides read TGCAGTGCTAGAGAAAGGGGACTTGGGCGGTCACCCCTCCACTTT. It codes for CSARERGLGRSPLHF. The chain recombines TRBV20-1 with TRBJ1-6; D might be TRBD1 (5 bases). The CDR3 contains 15 residues. V was pared by 0 bases and J by 10 bases, with 16 bases between. Germline V lookup: CDR1 DFQATT, CDR2 SNEGSKA (reference sequence).

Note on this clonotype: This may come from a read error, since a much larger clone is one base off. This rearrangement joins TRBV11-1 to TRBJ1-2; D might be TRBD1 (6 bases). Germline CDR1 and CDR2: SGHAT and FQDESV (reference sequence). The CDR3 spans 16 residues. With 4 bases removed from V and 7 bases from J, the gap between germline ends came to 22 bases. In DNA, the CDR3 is TGTGCCAGCAGCTCTCAGCTGTCAGGGGCCCCGGGTGGCTACACCTTC. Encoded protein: CASSSQLSGAPGGYTF.

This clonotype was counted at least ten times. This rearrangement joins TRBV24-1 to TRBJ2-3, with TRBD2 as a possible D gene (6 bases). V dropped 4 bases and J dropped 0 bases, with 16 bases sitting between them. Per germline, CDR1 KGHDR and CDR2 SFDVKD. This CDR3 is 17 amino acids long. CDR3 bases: TGTGCCACCAGTGACCTATTGACCGGGACTAGCACAGATACGCAGTATTTT. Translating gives CATSDLLTGTSTDTQYF.

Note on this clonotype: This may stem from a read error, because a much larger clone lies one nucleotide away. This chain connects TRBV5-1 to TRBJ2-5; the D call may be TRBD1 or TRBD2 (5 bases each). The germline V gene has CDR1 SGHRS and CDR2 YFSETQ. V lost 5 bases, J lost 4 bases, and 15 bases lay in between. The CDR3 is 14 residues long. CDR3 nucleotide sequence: TGCGCCAGCAGGCCGGACTGGGGACGAGAGACCCAGTACTTC. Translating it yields CASRPDWGRETQYF.

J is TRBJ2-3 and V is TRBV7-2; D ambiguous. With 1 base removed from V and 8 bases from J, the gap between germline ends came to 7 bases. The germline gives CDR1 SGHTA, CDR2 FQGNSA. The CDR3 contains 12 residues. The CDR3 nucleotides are TGTGCCAGCAGCTTAGAAGCTGGTACGCAGTATTTT. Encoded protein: CASSLEAGTQYF.

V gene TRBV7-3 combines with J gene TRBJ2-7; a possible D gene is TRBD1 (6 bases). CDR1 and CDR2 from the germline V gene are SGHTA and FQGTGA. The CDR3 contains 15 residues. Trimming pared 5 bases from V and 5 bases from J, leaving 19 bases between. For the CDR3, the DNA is TGTGCCAGCAGCCTCCAACCAGGGGTTCGGGACGAGCAGTACTTC. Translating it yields CASSLQPGVRDEQYF.

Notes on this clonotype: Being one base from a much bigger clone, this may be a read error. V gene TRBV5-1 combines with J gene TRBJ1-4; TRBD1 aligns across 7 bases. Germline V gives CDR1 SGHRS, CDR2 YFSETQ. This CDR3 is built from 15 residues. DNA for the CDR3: TGCGCCAGCAGCTTGAACAGGGGAACAGATGAAGAACTGTTTTTT. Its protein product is CASSLNRGTDEELFF.

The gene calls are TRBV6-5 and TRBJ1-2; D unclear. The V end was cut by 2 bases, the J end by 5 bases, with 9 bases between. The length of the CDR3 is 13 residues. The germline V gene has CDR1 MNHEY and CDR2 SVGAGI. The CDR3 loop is CASSYEMGYGYTF. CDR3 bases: TGTGCCAGCAGTTACGAAATGGGTTATGGCTACACCTTC.

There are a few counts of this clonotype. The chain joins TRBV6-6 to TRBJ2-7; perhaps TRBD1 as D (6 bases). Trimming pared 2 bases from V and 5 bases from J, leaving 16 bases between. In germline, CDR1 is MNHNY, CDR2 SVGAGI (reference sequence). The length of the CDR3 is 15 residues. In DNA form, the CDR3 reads TGTGCCAGCAGTTACGTGTCAGGGGTATACGACGAGCAGTACTTC. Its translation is CASSYVSGVYDEQYF.

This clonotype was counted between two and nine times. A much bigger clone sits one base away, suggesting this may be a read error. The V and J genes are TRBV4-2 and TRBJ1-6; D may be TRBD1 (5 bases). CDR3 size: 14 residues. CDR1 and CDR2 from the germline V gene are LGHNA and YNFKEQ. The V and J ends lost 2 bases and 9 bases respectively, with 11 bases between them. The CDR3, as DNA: TGTGCCAGCAGCCAATGGGGACCAGGTTCACCCCTCCACTTT. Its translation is CASSQWGPGSPLHF.

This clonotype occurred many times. Here the CDR3 reads CSARTANTGELFF. The DNA for the CDR3 is TGCAGTGCTAGGACAGCGAACACCGGGGAGCTGTTTTTT. This chain connects TRBV20-1 to TRBJ2-2, with D possibly being TRBD1 (5 bases). Looked up from germline, CDR1 is DFQATT and CDR2 is SNEGSKA (reference sequence). This CDR3 has 13 residues. V was clipped by 3 bases and J by 0 bases, with 5 bases between them.

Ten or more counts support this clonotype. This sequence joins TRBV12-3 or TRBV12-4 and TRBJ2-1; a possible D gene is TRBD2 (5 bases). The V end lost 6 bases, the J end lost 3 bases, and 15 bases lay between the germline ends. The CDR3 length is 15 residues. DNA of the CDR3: TGTGCCAGCAGCAGACAAGCGGCCAGCTACAATGAGCAGTTCTTC. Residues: CASSRQAASYNEQFF.

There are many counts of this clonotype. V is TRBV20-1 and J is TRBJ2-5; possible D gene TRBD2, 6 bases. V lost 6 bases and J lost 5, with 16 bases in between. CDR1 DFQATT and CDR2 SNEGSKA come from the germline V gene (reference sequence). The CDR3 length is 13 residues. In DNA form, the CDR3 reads TGCAGTGCCGATGGGGGGTTTGGGGAGACCCAGTACTTC. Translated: CSADGGFGETQYF.

The CDR3 region has the DNA TGTGCCAGCAGTGAAAGGGCCCAGGGGAACTCTGGGGCCAACGTCCTGACTTTC. Amino acids: CASSERAQGNSGANVLTF. The V gene is TRBV2, the J gene TRBJ2-6; D possibly corresponds to TRBD1 (6 bases). V was shortened by 2 bases and J by 0 bases, with 14 bases between the two germline ends. CDR3 size: 18 residues. From germline, CDR1 is SNHLY and CDR2 FYNNEI. Full variable domain (rest looked up from reference TRBV2 and TRBJ2-6): EPEVTQTPSHQVTQMGQEVILRCVPISNHLYFYWYRQILGQKVEFLVSFYNNEISEKSEIFDDQFSVERPDGSNFTLKIRSTKLEDSAMYFCASSERAQGNSGANVLTFGAGSRLTVL.

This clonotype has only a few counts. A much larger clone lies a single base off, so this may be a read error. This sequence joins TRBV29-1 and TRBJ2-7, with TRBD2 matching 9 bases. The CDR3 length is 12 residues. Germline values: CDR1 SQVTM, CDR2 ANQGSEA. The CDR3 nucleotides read TGCAGCGTCCGCGGGGGGGTCTCCGAGCGGTACTTC. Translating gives CSVRGGVSERYF.

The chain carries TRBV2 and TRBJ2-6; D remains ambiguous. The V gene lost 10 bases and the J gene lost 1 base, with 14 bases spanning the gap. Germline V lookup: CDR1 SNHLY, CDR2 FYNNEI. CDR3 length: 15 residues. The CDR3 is CANIGDWSGANVLTF. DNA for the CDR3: TGTGCCAACATTGGTGATTGGTCTGGGGCCAACGTCCTGACTTTC.

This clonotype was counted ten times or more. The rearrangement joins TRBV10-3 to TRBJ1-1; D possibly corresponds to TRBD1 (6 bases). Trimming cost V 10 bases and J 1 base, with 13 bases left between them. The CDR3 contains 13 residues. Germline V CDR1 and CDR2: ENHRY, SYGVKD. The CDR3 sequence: CATHQGKNTEAFF. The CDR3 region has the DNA TGTGCCACGCACCAGGGGAAGAACACTGAAGCTTTCTTT.

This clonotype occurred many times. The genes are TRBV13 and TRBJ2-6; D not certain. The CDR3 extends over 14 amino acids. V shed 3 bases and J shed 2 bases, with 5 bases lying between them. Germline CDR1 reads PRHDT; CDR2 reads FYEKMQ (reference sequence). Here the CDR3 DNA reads TGTGCCAGCAGCTTTGCTACTGGGGCCAACGTCCTGACTTTC. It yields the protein CASSFATGANVLTF.